One T cell receptor beta chain is described in this entry. This entry comes from a study of shared clonotypes between healthy human individuals. Some clones are missing from TCRdb's copy, which holds only in-frame ones; the method was immunoSEQ multiplex PCR. The repertoire holds 550,000 to 850,000 clones, about two thirds seen once, with under 2% in the top ten. Losses at the gene ends were 1 base for V and 3 bases for J; bases not matched to a gene: 4. The germline gives CDR1 SGHRS, CDR2 YFSETQ. CDR3 length: 15 amino acids. Material for sequencing was memory CD4+ T cells sorted from blood. Subset reported: CD45RA-negative fraction. This chain uses TRBV5-1 with TRBJ2-3; 8 bases are shared with TRBD2. The origin of this receptor is a woman aged 30 to 39 in good health. CDR3 residues: CASSLSLAATDTQYF. The CDR3 region has the DNA TGCGCCAGCAGCTTGTCACTAGCGGCGACAGATACGCAGTATTTT.